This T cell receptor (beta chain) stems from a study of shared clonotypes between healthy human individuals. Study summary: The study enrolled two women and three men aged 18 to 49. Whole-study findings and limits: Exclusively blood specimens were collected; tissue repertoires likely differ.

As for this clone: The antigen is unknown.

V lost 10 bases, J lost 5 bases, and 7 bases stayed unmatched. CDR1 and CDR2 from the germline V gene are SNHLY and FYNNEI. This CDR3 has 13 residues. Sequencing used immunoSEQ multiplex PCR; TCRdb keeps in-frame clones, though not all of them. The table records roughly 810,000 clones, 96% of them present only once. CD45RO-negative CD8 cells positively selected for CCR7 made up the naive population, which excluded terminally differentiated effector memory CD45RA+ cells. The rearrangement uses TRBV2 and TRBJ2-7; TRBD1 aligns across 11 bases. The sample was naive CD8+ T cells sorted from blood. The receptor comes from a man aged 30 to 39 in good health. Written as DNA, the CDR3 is TGTGCCACCCTGGACAGGGGGCTTAACGAGCAGTACTTC. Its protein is CATLDRGLNEQYF. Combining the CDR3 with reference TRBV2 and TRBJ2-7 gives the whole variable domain EPEVTQTPSHQVTQMGQEVILRCVPISNHLYFYWYRQILGQKVEFLVSFYNNEISEKSEIFDDQFSVERPDGSNFTLKIRSTKLEDSAMYFCATLDRGLNEQYFGPGTRLTVT.